These 25 T cell receptor beta chains were sequenced from one sample in a study of CD8 T cells in ankylosing spondylitis. Their cognate antigens are unknown. Points from the study as a whole: Seemingly distinctive of ankylosing spondylitis blood was a TCR beta motif formed by eight highly homologous variants.

TCRdb re-analysed the 5' RACE reads in MiXCR, keeping a single row per CDR3 protein. The table lists around 490,000 distinct CDR3 sequences, about 5.4% of them singletons. Sequenced: blood, either unsorted or a sorted T cell fraction (not recorded which). The receptor source for this set is a male donor with ankylosing spondylitis.

The chain carries TRBV11-2 and TRBJ2-1; weak D call: TRBD2 (6 bases). The CDR3 runs 13 residues. The V end was cut by 1 base, the J end by 7 bases, with 8 bases between. The germline V gene encodes CDR1 SGHAT and CDR2 FQNNGV. The CDR3 bases are TGTGCCAGCAGCTTAGCTAGCGATAATGAGCAGTTCTTC. This translates into CASSLASDNEQFF.

This clonotype showed up many times. The chain couples TRBV4-3 to TRBJ1-1; 10 bases match TRBD1. CDR1 is LGHNA and CDR2 is YSLEER in the germline V gene. The CDR3 spans 19 residues. Trimming cost V 4 bases and J 0 bases; bases outside gene matches: 14. The DNA for the CDR3 is TGCGCCAGCAGCCCCGCGGTTAGATGGACAGGGGGATTGAACACTGAAGCTTTCTTT. This codes for CASSPAVRWTGGLNTEAFF.

This clonotype was detected many times. The rearrangement uses TRBV6-1 and TRBJ2-1, with 7 bases fitting TRBD2. Germline trimming cut 6 bases from V and 6 bases from J; bases unmatched to any gene: 11. The CDR3 has 15 amino acids. Germline CDR1 reads MNHNS; CDR2 reads SASEGT. The CDR3 loop is CASSGAGPFSNEQFF. CDR3 bases: TGTGCCAGCAGCGGAGCGGGGCCCTTTTCCAATGAGCAGTTCTTC.

There are many counts of this clonotype. The chain links TRBV6-2 or TRBV6-3 to TRBJ1-2, with D unresolved. The CDR3 covers 13 residues. Looked up from germline, CDR1 is MNHEY and CDR2 is SVGEGT. Trimming cost V 3 bases and J 4 bases, with 9 bases left between them. CDR3 bases: TGTGCCAGCAGTTATTTCGACCTCTATGGCTACACCTTC. This gives the protein CASSYFDLYGYTF.

This clonotype was recorded many times. This chain links TRBV12-3 or TRBV12-4 with TRBJ1-1; D may be TRBD1 (6 bases). The V end lost 7 bases, the J end lost 5 bases, and 14 bases lay between the germline ends. The CDR3 loop spans 13 amino acids. The CDR3: CASNKPGTTEAFF. The CDR3 coding sequence is TGTGCCAGCAATAAACCCGGGACAACTGAAGCTTTCTTT.

This clonotype was seen many times. The gene calls are TRBV20-1 and TRBJ1-6; D not certain. The length of the CDR3 is 12 residues. The germline V gene encodes CDR1 DFQATT and CDR2 SNEGSKA (reference sequence). The V and J ends lost 0 bases and 13 bases respectively, with 10 bases between them. The CDR3 DNA reads TGCAGTGCTAGAGATCAAGGGTTGCCCCTCCACTTT. Residues: CSARDQGLPLHF.

This clonotype was seen at least ten times. J is TRBJ2-1 and V is TRBV5-6; D unresolved. With 3 bases removed from V and 0 bases from J, the gap between germline ends came to 16 bases. This CDR3 is built from 17 residues. Per the germline V gene, CDR1 is SGHDT and CDR2 is YYEEEE. The CDR3 spells CASSSEYRWGSYNEQFF. For the CDR3, the DNA is TGTGCCAGCAGCTCTGAATACCGGTGGGGCTCCTACAATGAGCAGTTCTTC. Combining the CDR3 with reference TRBV5-6 and TRBJ2-1 gives the whole variable domain DAGVTQSPTHLIKTRGQQVTLRCSPKSGHDTVSWYQQALGQGPQFIFQYYEEEERQRGNFPDRFSGHQFPNYSSELNVNALLLGDSALYLCASSSEYRWGSYNEQFFGPGTRLTVL.

Ten or more counts support this clonotype. This rearrangement joins TRBV12-5 to TRBJ1-2, with 9 bases aligning to TRBD1. Unmatched junction bases numbered 2, after V lost 1 base and J lost 2 bases. Germline V gene data show CDR1 as LGHNT and CDR2 as FRNRAP. The CDR3 runs to 15 residues. The CDR3 sequence is CASGLEQGANYGYTF. In DNA, the CDR3 is TGTGCTAGTGGTTTGGAACAGGGGGCAAACTATGGCTACACCTTC.

This clonotype occurred many times. CDR3 in amino acids: CASSPGDRQADTQYF. The CDR3 region has the DNA TGTGCCAGCAGCCCAGGGGACAGGCAAGCAGATACGCAGTATTTT. The V gene is TRBV27, the J gene TRBJ2-3; 8 bases align to TRBD1. The CDR3 is made up of 15 amino acids. The V and J ends lost 6 bases and 4 bases, in that order; junction bases with no gene match: 9. In germline, CDR1 is MNHEY, CDR2 SMNVEV (reference sequence).

The sample holds many counts of this clonotype. The chain is built from TRBV7-9 and TRBJ2-1; 7 positions match TRBD2. V dropped 4 bases and J dropped 6; count of bases not matched to a gene: 15. Germline assignment: CDR1 SEHNR and CDR2 FQNEAQ (reference sequence). The length of the CDR3 is 17 residues. The CDR3 loop is CASSSHRGGGVFNEQFF. CDR3 nucleotide sequence: TGTGCCAGCAGCTCCCACCGGGGCGGGGGAGTTTTCAATGAGCAGTTCTTC.

At least ten counts were recorded for this clonotype. V is TRBV7-2 and J is TRBJ2-1; D is unresolved. With 1 base removed from V and 1 base from J, the gap between germline ends came to 14 bases. This CDR3 region has 17 residues. Germline loops: CDR1 SGHTA, CDR2 FQGNSA. CDR3 DNA sequence: TGTGCCAGCAGCTTAGGTAGGGCACGAAGGTCCTACAATGAGCAGTTCTTC. Translated: CASSLGRARRSYNEQFF.

This clonotype appeared many times. The rearrangement links TRBV20-1 to TRBJ1-5; TRBD1 matches at 8 bases. With 4 bases clipped from V and 2 bases from J, the junction kept 4 bases outside the gene matches. CDR3 length: 14 residues. Germline loops: CDR1 DFQATT, CDR2 SNEGSKA (reference sequence). In DNA, the CDR3 is TGCAGTGCTACAGGGGGCGATGGCAATCAGCCCCAGCATTTT. Its protein product is CSATGGDGNQPQHF.

This clonotype has a count of ten or more. The gene calls are TRBV11-2 and TRBJ2-1, with D perhaps given as TRBD1 or TRBD2 (5 bases each). Germline CDR1 reads SGHAT; CDR2 reads FQNNGV. This CDR3 has 11 residues. Deletions cut 4 bases from V and 9 bases from J, with 7 bases between. CDR3 sequence (DNA): TGTGCCAGCAGCTATGGGGGTGAGCAGTTCTTC. Protein product: CASSYGGEQFF.

This clonotype was detected only a few times. V gene TRBV2 combines with J gene TRBJ2-5; no definite D call. In germline, CDR1 is SNHLY, CDR2 FYNNEI. Trimming removed 8 bases from V and 1 base from J, with 8 bases in between. This CDR3 has 12 amino acids. The CDR3 spells CASGWVQETQYF. DNA of the CDR3: TGTGCCAGCGGCTGGGTCCAAGAGACCCAGTACTTC.

This clonotype was picked up many times. The rearrangement links TRBV27 to TRBJ1-2; a weak D match, TRBD1 (6 bases). The CDR3 has 14 residues. Germline V lookup: CDR1 MNHEY, CDR2 SMNVEV (reference sequence). V was shortened by 4 bases and J by 2 bases, with 11 bases between the two germline ends. CDR3 residues: CASSWGARNYGYTF. The CDR3 DNA sequence: TGTGCCAGCAGTTGGGGGGCACGGAACTATGGCTACACCTTC.

This clonotype was recorded at least ten times. The V call is TRBV29-1, the J call TRBJ2-1, with D unclear. V was pared by 4 bases and J by 10 bases, with 20 bases between. The CDR3 runs 14 residues. CDR1 is SQVTM and CDR2 is ANQGSEA in the germline V gene. The CDR3 loop reads CSVGYVANPPEQFF. CDR3 coding DNA: TGCAGCGTTGGTTACGTCGCGAATCCACCAGAGCAGTTCTTC.

This clonotype was observed at least ten times. The chain recombines TRBV6-5 with TRBJ1-5; 7 bases are a match to TRBD1. The junction had 6 bases not matched to a gene; V was cut back by 9 bases and J by 7 bases. The CDR3 runs to 12 residues. Germline V gene lookup returns CDR1 MNHEY and CDR2 SVGAGI. The CDR3, as DNA: TGTGCCAGTAAGACAGGGATCCAGCCCCAGCATTTT. Its translation is CASKTGIQPQHF.

A note on this clonotype: A much larger clone is a single base away; this may be a read error. J is TRBJ2-7 and V is TRBV28, with D hard to call. From germline, CDR1 is MDHEN and CDR2 SYDVKM. The CDR3 contains 12 residues. V was pared by 8 bases and J by 3 bases, with 11 bases between. In nucleotides, the CDR3 is TGTGCCAGCGCCCCGGCATTCTACGAGCAGTACTTC. Translating gives CASAPAFYEQYF.

This clonotype was counted a few times. This chain links TRBV4-3 with TRBJ2-2; D not certain. Germline CDR1 LGHNA, CDR2 YSLEER. The CDR3 has 15 residues. The germline V and J ends were trimmed by 3 bases and 0 bases, with 8 bases remaining between them. CDR3 bases: TGCGCCAGCAGCCATCAGGCCGCGAACACCGGGGAGCTGTTTTTT. It specifies CASSHQAANTGELFF.

The chain joins TRBV18 to TRBJ2-3; 7 bases are a match to TRBD1. V shed 6 bases and J 1 base; nucleotides not matched to a gene: 10. This CDR3 has 16 residues. Germline V gene sequence: CDR1 KGHSH, CDR2 LQKENI. This chain's CDR3 is CASSSLRTGGTDTQYF. The CDR3 coding sequence is TGTGCCAGCTCTTCCTTACGGACAGGAGGCACAGATACGCAGTATTTT.

This clonotype has at least ten counts. This rearrangement joins TRBV5-5 to TRBJ1-5; a possible D gene is TRBD1 (5 bases). The CDR3 runs to 15 residues. CDR1 SGHKS and CDR2 YYEKEE come from the germline V gene (reference sequence). The V gene lost 2 bases and the J gene lost 5 bases, with 14 bases spanning the gap. This chain's CDR3 is CASSFRRGEHQPQHF. CDR3 in DNA: TGTGCCAGCAGCTTTCGGAGGGGCGAGCATCAGCCCCAGCATTTT. The full variable domain, rest sourced from reference TRBV5-5 and TRBJ1-5, is DAGVTQSPTHLIKTRGQQVTLRCSPISGHKSVSWYQQVLGQGPQFIFQYYEKEERGRGNFPDRFSARQFPNYSSELNVNALLLGDSALYLCASSFRRGEHQPQHFGDGTRLSIL.

V and J are TRBV19 and TRBJ2-3, with TRBD2 matching 10 bases. The CDR3 covers 18 residues. V trimming: 5 bases; J trimming: 0 bases; junction bases outside the gene matches: 11. Germline loops: CDR1 LNHDA, CDR2 SQIVND (reference sequence). CDR3 residues: CASSPGLAVHPSTDTQYF. The CDR3, as DNA: TGTGCCAGTAGTCCTGGACTAGCGGTCCATCCCAGCACAGATACGCAGTATTTT.

The sample holds many counts of this clonotype. V usage is TRBV27 and J usage is TRBJ1-2; TRBD1 matches at 7 bases. The V gene end was trimmed by 0 bases and the J gene end by 8 bases; junction bases not matched to a gene: 6. CDR1 MNHEY and CDR2 SMNVEV come from the germline V gene (reference sequence). The CDR3 loop spans 14 amino acids. The CDR3 protein is CASSLSGQRLGYTF. DNA of the CDR3: TGTGCCAGCAGTTTATCGGGACAGCGTCTCGGCTACACCTTC.

This clonotype was found a few times. J is TRBJ1-1 and V is TRBV9, with 8 nucleotides matching TRBD1. The trim removed 3 bases at V and 5 bases at J, leaving 9 bases unmatched. Per the germline V gene, CDR1 is SGDLS and CDR2 is YYNGEE. The CDR3 runs to 15 residues. The CDR3 region is CASSAVGQGATEAFF. The CDR3 DNA follows: TGTGCCAGCAGCGCCGTGGGGCAGGGGGCGACTGAAGCTTTCTTT.

At least ten counts were recorded for this clonotype. This rearrangement joins TRBV12-3 or TRBV12-4 to TRBJ1-5; 7 bases line up with TRBD1. The CDR3 is 15 amino acids. The V gene end was trimmed by 3 bases and the J gene end by 6 bases; junction bases not matched to a gene: 8. The chain's CDR3 is CASSFVQGTPQPQHF. CDR3 nucleotides: TGTGCCAGCAGTTTCGTACAGGGGACCCCTCAGCCCCAGCATTTT.